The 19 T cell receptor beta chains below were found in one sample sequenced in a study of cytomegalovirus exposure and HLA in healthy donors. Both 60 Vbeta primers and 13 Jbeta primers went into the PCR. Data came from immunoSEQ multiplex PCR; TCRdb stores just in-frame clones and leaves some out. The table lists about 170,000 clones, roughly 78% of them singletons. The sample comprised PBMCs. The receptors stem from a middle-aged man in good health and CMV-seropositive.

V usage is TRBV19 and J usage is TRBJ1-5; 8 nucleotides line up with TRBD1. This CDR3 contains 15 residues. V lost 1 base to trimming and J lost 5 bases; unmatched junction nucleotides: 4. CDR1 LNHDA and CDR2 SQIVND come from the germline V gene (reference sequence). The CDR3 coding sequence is TGTGCCAGTAGTATAGCCAGGGGGCCGTATCAGCCCCAGCATTTT. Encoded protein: CASSIARGPYQPQHF. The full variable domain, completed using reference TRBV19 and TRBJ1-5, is DGGITQSPKYLFRKEGQNVTLSCEQNLNHDAMYWYRQDPGQGLRLIYYSQIVNDFQKGDIAEGYSVSREKKESFPLTVTSAQKNPTAFYLCASSIARGPYQPQHFGDGTRLSIL.

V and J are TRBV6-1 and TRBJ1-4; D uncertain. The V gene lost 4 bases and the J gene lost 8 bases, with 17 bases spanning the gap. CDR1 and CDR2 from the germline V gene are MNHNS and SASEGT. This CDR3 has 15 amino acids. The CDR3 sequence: CASSGVGRTGEKLFF. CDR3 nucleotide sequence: TGTGCCAGCAGTGGGGTTGGGAGGACTGGAGAAAAACTGTTTTTT.

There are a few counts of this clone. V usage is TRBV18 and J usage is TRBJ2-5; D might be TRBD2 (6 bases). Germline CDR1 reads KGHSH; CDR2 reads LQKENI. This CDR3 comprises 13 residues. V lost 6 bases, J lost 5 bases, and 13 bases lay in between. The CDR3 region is CASSLGSGETQYF. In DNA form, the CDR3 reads TGTGCCAGCTCCCTGGGGAGCGGGGAGACCCAGTACTTC.

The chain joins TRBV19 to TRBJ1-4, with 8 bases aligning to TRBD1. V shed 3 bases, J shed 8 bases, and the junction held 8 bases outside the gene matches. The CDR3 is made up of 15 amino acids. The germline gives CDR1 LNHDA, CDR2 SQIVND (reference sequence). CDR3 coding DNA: TGTGCCAGTAGTATCTTTGGACAGGGACAGGAAAAACTGTTTTTT. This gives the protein CASSIFGQGQEKLFF.

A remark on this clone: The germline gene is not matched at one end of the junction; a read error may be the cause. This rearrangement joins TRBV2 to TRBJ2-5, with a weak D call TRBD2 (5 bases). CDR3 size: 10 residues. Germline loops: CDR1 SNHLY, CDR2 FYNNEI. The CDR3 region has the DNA TGTGCCAGCAGGGCCGGGGTTCCAAACTTC. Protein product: CASRAGVPNF.

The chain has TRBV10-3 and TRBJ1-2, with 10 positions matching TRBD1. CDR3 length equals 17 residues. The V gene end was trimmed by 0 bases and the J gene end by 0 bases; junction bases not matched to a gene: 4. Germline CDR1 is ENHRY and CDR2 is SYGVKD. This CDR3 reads CAISESGGTGANYGYTF. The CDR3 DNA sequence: TGTGCCATCAGTGAGTCGGGCGGGACAGGGGCTAACTATGGCTACACCTTC.

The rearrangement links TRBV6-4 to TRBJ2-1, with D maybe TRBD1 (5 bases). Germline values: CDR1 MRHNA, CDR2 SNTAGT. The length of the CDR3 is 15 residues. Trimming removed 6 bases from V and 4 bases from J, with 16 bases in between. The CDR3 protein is CASSPAGHAYNEQFF. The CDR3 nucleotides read TGTGCCAGCAGCCCAGCAGGACATGCTTACAATGAGCAGTTCTTC.

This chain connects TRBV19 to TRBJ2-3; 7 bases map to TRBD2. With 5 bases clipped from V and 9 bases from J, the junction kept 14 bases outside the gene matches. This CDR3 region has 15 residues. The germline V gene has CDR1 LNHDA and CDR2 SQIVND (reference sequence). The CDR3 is CASSHREGFAETQYF. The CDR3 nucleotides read TGTGCCAGTAGTCATAGGGAGGGGTTCGCGGAGACGCAGTATTTT.

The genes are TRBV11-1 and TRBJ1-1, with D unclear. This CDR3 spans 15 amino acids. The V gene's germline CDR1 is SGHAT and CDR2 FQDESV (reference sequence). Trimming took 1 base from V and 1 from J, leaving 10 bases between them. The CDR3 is CASSLEAGRNTEAFF. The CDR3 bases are TGTGCCAGCAGCTTAGAGGCAGGCCGGAACACTGAAGCTTTCTTT.

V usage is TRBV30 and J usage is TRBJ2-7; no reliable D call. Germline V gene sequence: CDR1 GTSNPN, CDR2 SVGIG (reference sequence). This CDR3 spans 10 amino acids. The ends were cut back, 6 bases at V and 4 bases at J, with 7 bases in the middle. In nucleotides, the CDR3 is TGTGCCTGTGACGGGTACGAGCAGTACTTC. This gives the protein CACDGYEQYF.

Here the CDR3 DNA reads TGTGCCAGCAGCTCTGGTCGGGGTAGCGGTTCCTACGAGCAGTACTTC. Protein product: CASSSGRGSGSYEQYF. This chain connects TRBV7-6 to TRBJ2-7; D may be TRBD2 (6 bases). Between the trimmed V and J ends, which lost 4 bases and 1 base, there was a span of 17 bases. This CDR3 is 16 amino acids long. Germline V gives CDR1 SGHVS, CDR2 FNYEAQ.

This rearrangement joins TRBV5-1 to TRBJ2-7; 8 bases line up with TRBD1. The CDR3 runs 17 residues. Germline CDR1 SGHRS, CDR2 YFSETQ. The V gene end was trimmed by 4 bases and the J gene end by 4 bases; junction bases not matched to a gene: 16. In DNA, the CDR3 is TGCGCCAGCAGCCAAGGACAGGGTACGTCTCCAGGGTACGAGCAGTACTTC. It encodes CASSQGQGTSPGYEQYF.

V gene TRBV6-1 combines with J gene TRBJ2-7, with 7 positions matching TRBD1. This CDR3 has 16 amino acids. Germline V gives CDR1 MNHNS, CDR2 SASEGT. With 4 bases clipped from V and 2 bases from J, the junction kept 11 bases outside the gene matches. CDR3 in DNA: TGTGCCAGCAGTGCGCCGAACAGGGGTCTTCCCTACGAGCAGTACTTC. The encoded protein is CASSAPNRGLPYEQYF.

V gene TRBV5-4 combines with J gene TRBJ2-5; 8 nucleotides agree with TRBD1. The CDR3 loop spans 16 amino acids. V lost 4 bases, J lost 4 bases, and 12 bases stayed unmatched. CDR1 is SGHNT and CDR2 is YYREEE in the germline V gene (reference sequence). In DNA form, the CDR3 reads TGTGCCAGCAGCCATAGGGCAGGGGGCTTGGCAGAGACCCAGTACTTC. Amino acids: CASSHRAGGLAETQYF.

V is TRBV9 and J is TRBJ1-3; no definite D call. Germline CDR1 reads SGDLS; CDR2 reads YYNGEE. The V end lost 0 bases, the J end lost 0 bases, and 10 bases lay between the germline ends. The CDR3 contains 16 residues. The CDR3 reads CASSVGVTSSGNTIYF. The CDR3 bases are TGTGCCAGCAGCGTAGGTGTCACAAGCTCTGGAAACACCATATATTTT.

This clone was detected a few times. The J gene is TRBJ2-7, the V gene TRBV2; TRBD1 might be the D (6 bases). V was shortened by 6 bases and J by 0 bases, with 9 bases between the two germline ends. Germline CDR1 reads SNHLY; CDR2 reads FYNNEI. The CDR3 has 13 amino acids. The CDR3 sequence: CASRRDTSYEQYF. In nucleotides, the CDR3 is TGTGCCAGCAGGAGGGACACCTCCTACGAGCAGTACTTC.

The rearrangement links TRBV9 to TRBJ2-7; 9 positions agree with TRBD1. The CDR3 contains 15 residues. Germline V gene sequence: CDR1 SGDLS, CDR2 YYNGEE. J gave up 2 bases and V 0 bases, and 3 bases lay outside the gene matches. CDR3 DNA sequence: TGTGCCAGCAGCGTAGATGACAGGGGGACCTACGAGCAGTACTTC. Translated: CASSVDDRGTYEQYF.

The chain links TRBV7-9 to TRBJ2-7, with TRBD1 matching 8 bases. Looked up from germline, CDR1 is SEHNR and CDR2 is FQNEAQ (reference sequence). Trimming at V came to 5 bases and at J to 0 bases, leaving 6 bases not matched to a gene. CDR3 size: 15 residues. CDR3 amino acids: CASSHRDRHSYEQYF. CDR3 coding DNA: TGTGCCAGCAGCCACCGGGACAGGCACTCCTACGAGCAGTACTTC.

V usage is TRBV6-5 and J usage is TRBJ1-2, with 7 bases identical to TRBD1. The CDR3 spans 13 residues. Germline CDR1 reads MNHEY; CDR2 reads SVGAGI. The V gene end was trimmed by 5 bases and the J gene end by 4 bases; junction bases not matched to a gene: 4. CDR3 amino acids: CASSETGVYGYTF. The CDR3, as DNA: TGTGCCAGCAGTGAAACAGGGGTCTATGGCTACACCTTC.